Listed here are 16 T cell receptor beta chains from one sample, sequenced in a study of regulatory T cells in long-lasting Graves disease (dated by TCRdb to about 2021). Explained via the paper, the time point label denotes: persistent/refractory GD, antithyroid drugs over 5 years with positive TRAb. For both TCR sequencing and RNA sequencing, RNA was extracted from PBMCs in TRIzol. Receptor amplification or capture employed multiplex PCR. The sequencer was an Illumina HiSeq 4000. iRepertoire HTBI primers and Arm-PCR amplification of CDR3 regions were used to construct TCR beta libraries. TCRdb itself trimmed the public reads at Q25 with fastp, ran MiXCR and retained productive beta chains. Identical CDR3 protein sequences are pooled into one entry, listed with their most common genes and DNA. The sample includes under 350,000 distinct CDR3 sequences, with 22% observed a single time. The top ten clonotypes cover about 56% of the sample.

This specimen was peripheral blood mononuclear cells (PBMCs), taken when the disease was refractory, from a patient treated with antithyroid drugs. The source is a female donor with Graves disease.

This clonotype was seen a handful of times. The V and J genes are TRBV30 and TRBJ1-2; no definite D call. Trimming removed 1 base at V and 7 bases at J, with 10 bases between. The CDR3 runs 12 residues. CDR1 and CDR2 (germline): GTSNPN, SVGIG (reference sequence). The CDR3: CAWSAGLGGYTF. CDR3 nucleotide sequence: TGTGCCTGGAGTGCTGGGCTGGGTGGCTACACCTTC.

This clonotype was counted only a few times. In nucleotides, the CDR3 is TGCGCCAGCAGCCAAGGCAGGGGGAAGAACACCGGGGAGCTGTTTTTT. Translation gives CASSQGRGKNTGELFF. V usage is TRBV4-1 and J usage is TRBJ2-2; 7 nucleotides align to TRBD1. Trimming removed 1 base from V and 1 base from J; junction bases left unmatched: 3. CDR1 is MGHRA and CDR2 is YSYEKL in the germline V gene. The CDR3 runs to 16 residues.

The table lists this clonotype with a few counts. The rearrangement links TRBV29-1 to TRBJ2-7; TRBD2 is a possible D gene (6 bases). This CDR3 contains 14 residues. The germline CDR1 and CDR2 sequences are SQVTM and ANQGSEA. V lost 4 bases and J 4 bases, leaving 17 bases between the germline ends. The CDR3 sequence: CSVGAGRNPYEQYF. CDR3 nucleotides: TGCAGCGTTGGTGCGGGACGGAACCCTTACGAGCAGTACTTC.

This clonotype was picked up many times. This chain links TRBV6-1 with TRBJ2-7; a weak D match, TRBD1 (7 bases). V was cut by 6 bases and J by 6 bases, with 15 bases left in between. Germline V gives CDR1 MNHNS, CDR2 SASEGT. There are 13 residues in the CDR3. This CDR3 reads CASRRDRGSEQYF. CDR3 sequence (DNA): TGTGCCAGCAGGCGGGACAGAGGCAGCGAGCAGTACTTC.

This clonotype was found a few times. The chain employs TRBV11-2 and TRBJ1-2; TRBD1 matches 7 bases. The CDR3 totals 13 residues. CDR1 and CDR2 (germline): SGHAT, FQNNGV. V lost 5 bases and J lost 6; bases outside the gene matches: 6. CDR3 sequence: CASSATGVHGYTF. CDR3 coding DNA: TGTGCCAGCAGCGCCACAGGGGTACATGGCTACACCTTC.

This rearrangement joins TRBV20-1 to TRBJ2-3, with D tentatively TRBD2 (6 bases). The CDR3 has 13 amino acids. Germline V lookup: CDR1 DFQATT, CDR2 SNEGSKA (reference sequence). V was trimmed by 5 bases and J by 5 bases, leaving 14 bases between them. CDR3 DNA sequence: TGCAGTGCTTGGCCGGGAGCCCAAGATACGCAGTATTTT. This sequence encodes CSAWPGAQDTQYF.

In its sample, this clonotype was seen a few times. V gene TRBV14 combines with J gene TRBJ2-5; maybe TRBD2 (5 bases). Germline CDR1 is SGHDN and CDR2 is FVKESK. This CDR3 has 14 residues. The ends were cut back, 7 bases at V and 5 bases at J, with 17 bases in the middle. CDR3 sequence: CASTTSDSTETQYF. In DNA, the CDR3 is TGTGCCAGCACCACCTCGGACTCCACCGAGACCCAGTACTTC.

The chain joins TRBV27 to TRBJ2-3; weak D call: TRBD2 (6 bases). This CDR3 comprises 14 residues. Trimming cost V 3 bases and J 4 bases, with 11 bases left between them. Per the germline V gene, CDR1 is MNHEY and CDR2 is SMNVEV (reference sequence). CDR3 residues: CASSFHRGSDTQYF. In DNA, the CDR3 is TGTGCCAGCAGTTTTCATCGGGGGTCAGATACGCAGTATTTT.

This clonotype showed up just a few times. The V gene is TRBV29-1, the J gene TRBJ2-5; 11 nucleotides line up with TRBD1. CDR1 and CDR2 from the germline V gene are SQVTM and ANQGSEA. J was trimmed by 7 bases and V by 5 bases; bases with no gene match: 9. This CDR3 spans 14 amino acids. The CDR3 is CSVSGTGGMGTQYF. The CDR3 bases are TGCAGCGTTTCGGGGACAGGGGGAATGGGGACCCAGTACTTC.

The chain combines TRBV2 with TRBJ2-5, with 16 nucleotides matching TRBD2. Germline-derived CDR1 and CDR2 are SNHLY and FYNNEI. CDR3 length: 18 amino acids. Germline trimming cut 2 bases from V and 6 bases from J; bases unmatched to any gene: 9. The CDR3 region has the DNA TGTGCCAGCAGTGAAACCGGGACTAGCGGGAGGGCTGGAAAGACCCAGTACTTC. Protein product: CASSETGTSGRAGKTQYF.

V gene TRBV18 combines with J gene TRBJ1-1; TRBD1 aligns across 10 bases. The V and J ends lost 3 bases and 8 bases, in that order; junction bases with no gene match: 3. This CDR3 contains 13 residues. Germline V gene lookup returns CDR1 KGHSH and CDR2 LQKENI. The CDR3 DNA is TGTGCCAGCTCACCTGGGGACAGGGGAGAAGCTTTCTTT. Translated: CASSPGDRGEAFF.

In DNA form, the CDR3 reads TGTGCCAGCAGTTATACAGGGGATTCTCCCGAGAAACTGTTTTTT. It is translated as CASSYTGDSPEKLFF. V usage is TRBV28 and J usage is TRBJ1-4, with 7 bases identical to TRBD1. Trimming took 4 bases from V and 11 from J; bases not matched to a gene: 13. CDR3 size: 15 residues. Germline V gives CDR1 MDHEN, CDR2 SYDVKM.

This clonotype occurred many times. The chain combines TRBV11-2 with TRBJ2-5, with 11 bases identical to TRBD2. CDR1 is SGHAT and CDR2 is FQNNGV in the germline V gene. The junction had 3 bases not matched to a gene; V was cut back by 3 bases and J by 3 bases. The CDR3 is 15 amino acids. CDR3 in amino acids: CASSFTGLAEETQYF. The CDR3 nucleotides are TGTGCCAGCAGCTTTACGGGACTAGCGGAAGAGACCCAGTACTTC.

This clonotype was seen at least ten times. In DNA form, the CDR3 reads TGTGCCAGCAGCTTAGCGTCCCAACGCGGAAACACCATATATTTT. This sequence encodes CASSLASQRGNTIYF. This chain links TRBV7-2 with TRBJ1-3; D is undetermined. Germline CDR1 reads SGHTA; CDR2 reads FQGNSA. The ends were cut back, 0 bases at V and 4 bases at J, with 10 bases in the middle. The CDR3 loop spans 15 amino acids.

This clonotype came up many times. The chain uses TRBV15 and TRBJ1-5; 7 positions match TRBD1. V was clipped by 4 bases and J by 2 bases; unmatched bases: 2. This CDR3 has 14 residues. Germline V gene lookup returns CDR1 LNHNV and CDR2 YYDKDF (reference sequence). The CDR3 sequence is CATSNDRGNQPQHF. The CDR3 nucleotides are TGTGCCACCAGCAACGACAGGGGCAATCAGCCCCAGCATTTT.

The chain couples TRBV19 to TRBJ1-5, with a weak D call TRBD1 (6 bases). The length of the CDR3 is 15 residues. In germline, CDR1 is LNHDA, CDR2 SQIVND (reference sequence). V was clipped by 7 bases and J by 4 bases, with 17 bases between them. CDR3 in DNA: TGTGCCAGTAAGGGGGGGTCCTCCTTAAATCAGCCCCAGCATTTT. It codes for CASKGGSSLNQPQHF.